Each of the 23 T cell receptor beta chains below was sequenced from the same sample in a study of OX40 agonist ivuxolimab in advanced cancers. Only in-frame clones appear in the TCRdb table, and some are missing; sequencing was by immunoSEQ multiplex PCR. The sample consists of roughly 68,000 clones, 70% to 85% of them appearing once. Specimen: CD4+ or CD8+ T cells sorted from blood, collected in a trial of the OX40 agonist ivuxolimab. These TCRs come from an adult with an advanced solid tumor such as melanoma, head and neck, liver or kidney cancer.

J is TRBJ2-6 and V is TRBV28, with D perhaps assigned TRBD1 or TRBD2 (7 bases each). V was cut by 6 bases and J by 0 bases, with 15 bases left in between. Germline values: CDR1 MDHEN, CDR2 SYDVKM. This CDR3 has 17 residues. CDR3 loop: CASSPGGLLSGANVLTF. The CDR3 DNA reads as TGTGCCAGCAGCCCAGGGGGACTACTCTCTGGGGCCAACGTCCTGACTTTC.

The V and J genes are TRBV19 and TRBJ2-1, with no clear D. Trimming stripped 0 bases from V and 13 bases from J, with 7 bases between. The CDR3 spans 11 residues. From germline, CDR1 is LNHDA and CDR2 SQIVND (reference sequence). CDR3 sequence reads: CASSIEELQFF. CDR3 nucleotides: TGTGCCAGTAGTATAGAAGAGCTCCAGTTCTTC.

The V gene is TRBV19, the J gene TRBJ1-1; no clear D gene. Germline V gene data show CDR1 as LNHDA and CDR2 as SQIVND (reference sequence). Trimming removed 7 bases at V and 4 bases at J, with 16 bases between. The CDR3 loop spans 14 amino acids. The DNA for the CDR3 is TGTGCCAGTACCCCTGGTGGGTCAAGCACTGAAGCTTTCTTT. This sequence encodes CASTPGGSSTEAFF.

The chain links TRBV28 to TRBJ2-5, with unresolved D. CDR1 is MDHEN and CDR2 is SYDVKM in the germline V gene. V lost 5 bases, J lost 1 base, and 14 bases lay in between. There are 15 residues in the CDR3. CDR3 in amino acids: CASSLLAPVQETQYF. The CDR3 DNA is TGTGCCAGCAGTCTCTTGGCGCCAGTCCAAGAGACCCAGTACTTC.

V and J are TRBV5-1 and TRBJ2-7, with D possibly being TRBD2 (5 bases). The V gene's germline CDR1 is SGHRS and CDR2 YFSETQ. V was cut by 1 base and J by 2 bases, with 7 bases left in between. The CDR3 has 13 amino acids. This CDR3 is CASSLRAAYEQYF. In nucleotides, the CDR3 is TGCGCCAGCAGCTTGAGAGCGGCCTACGAGCAGTACTTC.

Notes on this clone: Other DNA sequences of this sample code for an identical CDR3. This chain links TRBV5-1 with TRBJ2-5; a weak D match, TRBD1 (6 bases). The CDR3 runs 14 residues. Per germline, CDR1 SGHRS and CDR2 YFSETQ. With 0 bases removed from V and 2 bases from J, the gap between germline ends came to 8 bases. This chain's CDR3 is CASSLGTAQETQYF. The CDR3 DNA follows: TGCGCCAGCAGCTTGGGGACAGCACAAGAGACCCAGTACTTC.

Here the CDR3 DNA reads TGTGCCAGCAGCGTAAGCGGGAGCGCGGAGACCCAGTACTTC. Translating gives CASSVSGSAETQYF. The chain couples TRBV9 to TRBJ2-5; 8 bases line up with TRBD2. The CDR3 totals 14 residues. Germline-derived CDR1 and CDR2 are SGDLS and YYNGEE. V dropped 1 base and J dropped 5; count of bases not matched to a gene: 4.

The chain couples TRBV7-2 to TRBJ2-7; possibly TRBD2 for D (5 bases). Trimming shortened V by 6 bases and J by 5 bases, and 11 bases separated the two germline ends. The CDR3 is 12 residues long. The V gene's germline CDR1 is SGHTA and CDR2 FQGNSA. The CDR3 is CASRKSGNEQYF. CDR3 bases: TGTGCCAGCAGGAAGTCGGGGAACGAGCAGTACTTC.

The chain combines TRBV25-1 with TRBJ2-7; 7 bases fit TRBD2. Germline trimming cut 2 bases from V and 0 bases from J; bases unmatched to any gene: 4. This CDR3 comprises 15 residues. Germline lookup yields CDR1 MGHDK and CDR2 SYGVNS. CDR3 sequence (DNA): TGTGCCAGCAGTGAAATGGGCGGGGGCTCCTACGAGCAGTACTTC. Translation: CASSEMGGGSYEQYF.

This rearrangement joins TRBV5-1 to TRBJ1-2, with D perhaps matching TRBD1 (5 bases). This CDR3 comprises 15 residues. V lost 0 bases and J 4 bases, leaving 13 bases between the germline ends. CDR1 SGHRS and CDR2 YFSETQ come from the germline V gene. The CDR3: CASSLEMGRTYGYTF. CDR3 bases: TGCGCCAGCAGCTTGGAAATGGGGCGCACCTATGGCTACACCTTC.

The gene calls are TRBV5-4 and TRBJ2-2; weak D call: TRBD1 (5 bases). The CDR3 is 13 amino acids. The V gene lost 1 base and the J gene lost 9 bases, with 10 bases spanning the gap. Germline values: CDR1 SGHNT, CDR2 YYREEE (reference sequence). The CDR3 loop is CASSLYQGRELFF. The DNA for the CDR3 is TGTGCCAGCAGCTTGTATCAGGGCAGGGAGCTGTTTTTT.

J is TRBJ2-5 and V is TRBV7-2; 9 positions match TRBD2. V was clipped by 5 bases and J by 5 bases; unmatched bases: 9. Germline-derived CDR1 and CDR2 are SGHTA and FQGNSA. The CDR3 is 15 amino acids. The CDR3 sequence is CASSEASGNGETQYF. The CDR3 region has the DNA TGTGCCAGCAGCGAAGCTAGCGGGAATGGGGAGACCCAGTACTTC.

V gene TRBV7-8 combines with J gene TRBJ1-3; D is undetermined. Germline CDR1 SGHVS, CDR2 FQNEAQ. The CDR3 consists of 13 residues. V lost 6 bases and J lost 3, with 9 bases in between. The CDR3 region is CASSGGFGNTIYF. For the CDR3, the DNA is TGTGCCAGCAGTGGTGGATTTGGAAACACCATATATTTT.

The V call is TRBV18, the J call TRBJ2-7; TRBD2 matches at 9 bases. Trimming removed 3 bases from V and 4 bases from J; junction bases left unmatched: 13. Germline CDR1 and CDR2: KGHSH and LQKENI. The CDR3 extends over 17 amino acids. CDR3: CASSPRNGLAIGYEQYF. The CDR3 bases are TGTGCCAGCTCACCCCGAAACGGACTAGCGATAGGGTACGAGCAGTACTTC.

The gene calls are TRBV27 and TRBJ1-5, with D hard to call. Trimming cost V 6 bases and J 3 bases, with 15 bases left between them. The germline V gene has CDR1 MNHEY and CDR2 SMNVEV (reference sequence). The CDR3 runs to 15 residues. CDR3 nucleotides: TGTGCCAGCAGCTTAACCGGACGGTACAATCAGCCCCAGCATTTT. Its protein product is CASSLTGRYNQPQHF.

This clone was seen just once. The CDR3 nucleotides are TGTGCCAGCCTATATGGGACGGTCTCCTACGAGCAGTACTTC. Residues: CASLYGTVSYEQYF. The chain is built from TRBV6-1 and TRBJ2-7; D assignment may be TRBD1 or TRBD2 (5 bases each). Looked up from germline, CDR1 is MNHNS and CDR2 is SASEGT. The CDR3 contains 14 residues. Trimming left V 8 bases short and J 0 bases short, with 14 bases between.

CDR3 region: CATLGRVGTDTQYF. In nucleotides, the CDR3 is TGTGCCACCCTCGGCCGGGTAGGGACAGATACGCAGTATTTT. The chain employs TRBV10-3 and TRBJ2-3, with D unresolved. The CDR3 runs to 14 residues. V lost 10 bases, J lost 3 bases, and 17 bases lay in between. CDR1 is ENHRY, CDR2 SYGVKD, per germline.

This chain links TRBV11-1 with TRBJ2-5; 8 nucleotides line up with TRBD2. Losses at the gene ends were 5 bases for V and 5 bases for J; bases not matched to a gene: 7. CDR3 length equals 14 residues. The germline V gene encodes CDR1 SGHAT and CDR2 FQDESV (reference sequence). The CDR3 nucleotides are TGTGCCAGCAGCCCGGGGGGGGCCCGGGAGACCCAGTACTTC. This translates into CASSPGGARETQYF.

The chain combines TRBV5-1 with TRBJ2-2, with 7 nucleotides matching TRBD1. V trimming: 0 bases; J trimming: 2 bases; junction bases outside the gene matches: 16. The CDR3 extends over 20 amino acids. The germline V gene has CDR1 SGHRS and CDR2 YFSETQ. CDR3 amino acids: CASSLVPRGVGQPNTGELFF. CDR3 sequence (DNA): TGCGCCAGCAGCTTGGTACCACGGGGCGTGGGACAGCCAAACACCGGGGAGCTGTTTTTT.

The J gene is TRBJ2-5, the V gene TRBV28; D might be TRBD1 (5 bases). The V gene's germline CDR1 is MDHEN and CDR2 SYDVKM. Trimming took 3 bases from V and 4 from J, leaving 9 bases between them. The CDR3 contains 13 residues. This CDR3 reads CASSFYQGETQYF. Here the CDR3 DNA reads TGTGCCAGCAGTTTTTATCAGGGAGAGACCCAGTACTTC.

Sample share makes this clone medium-sized. The chain has TRBV19 and TRBJ1-5; D remains ambiguous. V shed 2 bases and J shed 5 bases, with 4 bases lying between them. The germline V gene has CDR1 LNHDA and CDR2 SQIVND (reference sequence). The length of the CDR3 is 12 residues. The DNA for the CDR3 is TGTGCCAGTAGTATACGGGATCAGCCCCAGCATTTT. This encodes CASSIRDQPQHF.

V usage is TRBV7-2 and J usage is TRBJ1-1; 8 bases fit TRBD1. Germline CDR1 reads SGHTA; CDR2 reads FQGNSA. This CDR3 is built from 15 residues. V was clipped by 7 bases and J by 1 base; unmatched bases: 8. CDR3 nucleotides: TGTGCCAGCACCCCGGGGGACAGGCCGAACACTGAAGCTTTCTTT. It encodes CASTPGDRPNTEAFF.

The gene calls are TRBV5-1 and TRBJ2-5; perhaps TRBD1 as D (6 bases). The CDR3 sequence is 15 residues long. From germline, CDR1 is SGHRS and CDR2 YFSETQ. The V end lost 2 bases, the J end lost 4 bases, and 15 bases lay between the germline ends. The CDR3 sequence is CASSFQTGEGETQYF. In DNA, the CDR3 is TGCGCCAGCAGCTTCCAGACAGGAGAGGGAGAGACCCAGTACTTC.